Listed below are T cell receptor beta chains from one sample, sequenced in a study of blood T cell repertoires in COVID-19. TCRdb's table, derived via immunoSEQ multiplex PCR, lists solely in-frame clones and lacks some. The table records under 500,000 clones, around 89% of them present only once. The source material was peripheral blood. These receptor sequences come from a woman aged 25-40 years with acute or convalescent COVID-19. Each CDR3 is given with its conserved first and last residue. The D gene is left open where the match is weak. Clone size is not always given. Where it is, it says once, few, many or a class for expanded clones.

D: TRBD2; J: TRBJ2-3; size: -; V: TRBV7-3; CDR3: CASSPAGGLDTQYF; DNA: TGTGCCAGCAGCCCAGCGGGGGGGCTCGATACGCAGTATTTT
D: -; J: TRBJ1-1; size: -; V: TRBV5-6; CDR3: CASSLPGEYTEAFF; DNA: TGTGCCAGCAGCTTGCCAGGGGAGTACACTGAAGCTTTCTTT
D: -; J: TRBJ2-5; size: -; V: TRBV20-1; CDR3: CSANGQTQYF; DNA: TGCAGTGCGAATGGGCAGACCCAGTACTTC
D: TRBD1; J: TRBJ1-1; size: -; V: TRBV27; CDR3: CASSLKTGGAVTEAFF; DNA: TGTGCCAGCAGTTTAAAGACAGGGGGCGCGGTTACTGAAGCTTTCTTT
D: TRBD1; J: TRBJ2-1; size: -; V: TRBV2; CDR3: CASSGQGVYNEQFF; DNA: TGTGCCAGCAGTGGTCAGGGGGTTTACAATGAGCAGTTCTTC
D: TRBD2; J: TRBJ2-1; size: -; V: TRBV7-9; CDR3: CASSSVSGGYNEQFF; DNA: TGTGCCAGCAGCTCGGTTAGCGGGGGGTACAATGAGCAGTTCTTC
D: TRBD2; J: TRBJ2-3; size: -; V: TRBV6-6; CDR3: CASSSSGVISDTQYF; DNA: TGTGCCAGCAGTTCTAGCGGGGTGATATCAGATACGCAGTATTTT
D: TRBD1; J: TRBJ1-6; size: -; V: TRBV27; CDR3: CASRSDRDNSPLHF; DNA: TGTGCCAGCAGATCAGACAGGGATAATTCACCCCTCCACTTT
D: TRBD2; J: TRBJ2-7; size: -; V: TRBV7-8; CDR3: CASSLVGTSFYEQYF; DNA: TGTGCCAGCAGCTTAGTGGGGACTAGCTTTTACGAGCAGTACTTC
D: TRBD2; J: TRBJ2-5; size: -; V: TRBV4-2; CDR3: CASSQEISGGVETQYF; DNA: TGTGCCAGCAGCCAAGAGATTAGCGGGGGGGTTGAGACCCAGTACTTC
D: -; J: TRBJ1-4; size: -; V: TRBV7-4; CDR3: CASSPGVSNEKLFF; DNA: TGTGCCAGCAGCCCGGGTGTTTCTAATGAAAAACTGTTTTTT
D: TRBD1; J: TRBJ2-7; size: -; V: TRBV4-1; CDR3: CASSQGTGPYEQYF; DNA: TGCGCCAGCAGCCAAGGGACAGGGCCCTACGAGCAGTACTTC
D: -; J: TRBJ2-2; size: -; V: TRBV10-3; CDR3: CATRTTSGENTGELFF; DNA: TGTGCCACCCGAACGACTAGTGGGGAGAACACCGGGGAGCTGTTTTTT
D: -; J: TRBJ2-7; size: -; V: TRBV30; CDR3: CAWAQGMAYEQYF; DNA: TGTGCCTGGGCTCAGGGTATGGCCTACGAGCAGTACTTC
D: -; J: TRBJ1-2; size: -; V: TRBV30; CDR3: CAWAKQGFSYGYTF; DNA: TGTGCCTGGGCCAAACAGGGTTTCTCCTATGGCTACACCTTC
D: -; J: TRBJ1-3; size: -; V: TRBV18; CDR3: CASSVGLSGNTIYF; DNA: TGTGCCAGCTCAGTGGGGCTCTCTGGAAACACCATATATTTT
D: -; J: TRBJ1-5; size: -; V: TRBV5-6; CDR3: CASSLGGGPQHF; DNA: TGTGCCAGCAGCTTGGGTGGAGGACCCCAGCATTTT
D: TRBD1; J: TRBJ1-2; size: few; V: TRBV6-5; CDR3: CATKDRGYYGYTF; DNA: TGTGCCACCAAGGACAGGGGGTATTATGGCTACACCTTC
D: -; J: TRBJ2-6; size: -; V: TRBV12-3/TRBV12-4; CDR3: CASTHSGANVLTF; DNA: TGTGCCAGCACCCACTCTGGGGCCAACGTCCTGACTTTC
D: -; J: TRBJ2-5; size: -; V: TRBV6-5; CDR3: CASYGAFNLQETQYF; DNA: TGTGCCAGTTATGGGGCATTTAATCTACAAGAGACCCAGTACTTC
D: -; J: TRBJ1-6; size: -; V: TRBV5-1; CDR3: CASSPAGGFPLHF; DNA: TGCGCCAGCAGCCCGGCGGGGGGATTCCCCCTCCACTTT
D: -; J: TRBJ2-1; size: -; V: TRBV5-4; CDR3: CASSLYGGIYNEQFF; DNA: TGTGCCAGCAGCTTGTACGGAGGAATCTACAATGAGCAGTTCTTC
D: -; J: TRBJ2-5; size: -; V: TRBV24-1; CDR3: CATSETRGKETQYF; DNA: TGTGCCACCAGTGAAACCAGGGGTAAAGAGACCCAGTACTTC
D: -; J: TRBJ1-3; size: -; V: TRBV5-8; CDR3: CASSLGSWGLGNTIYF; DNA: TGTGCCAGCAGCTTGGGTAGTTGGGGACTTGGAAACACCATATATTTT
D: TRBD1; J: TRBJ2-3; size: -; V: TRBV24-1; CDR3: CATSDMGQQSTDTQYF; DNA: TGTGCCACCAGTGATATGGGACAGCAGAGCACAGATACGCAGTATTTT
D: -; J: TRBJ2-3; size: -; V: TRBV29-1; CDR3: CSAEGGTDTQYF; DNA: TGCAGCGCTGAGGGAGGCACAGATACGCAGTATTTT
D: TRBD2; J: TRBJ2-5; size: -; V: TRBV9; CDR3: CASSPRTGLAGETQYF; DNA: TGTGCCAGCAGCCCACGTACGGGACTAGCGGGCGAGACCCAGTACTTC
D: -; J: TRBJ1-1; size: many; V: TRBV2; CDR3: CASSGGSRGTEAFF; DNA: TGTGCCAGCAGTGGCGGGTCCAGGGGCACTGAAGCTTTCTTT
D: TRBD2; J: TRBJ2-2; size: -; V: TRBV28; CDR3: CASSLLVAGGSYTGELFF; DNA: TGTGCCAGCAGTTTATTAGTAGCGGGGGGCTCCTACACCGGGGAGCTGTTTTTT
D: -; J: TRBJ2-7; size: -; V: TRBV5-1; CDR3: CASSSGLPRSVSYEQYF; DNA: TGCGCCAGCAGCTCGGGACTGCCCCGGAGCGTGTCATACGAGCAGTACTTC
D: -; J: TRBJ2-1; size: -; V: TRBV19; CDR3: CASSSGTEQFF; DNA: TGTGCCAGTAGTTCTGGGACAGAGCAGTTCTTC
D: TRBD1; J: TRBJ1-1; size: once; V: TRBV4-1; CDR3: CASSQNYRGNTEAFF; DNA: TGCGCCAGCAGCCAAAACTACAGGGGAAACACTGAAGCTTTCTTT
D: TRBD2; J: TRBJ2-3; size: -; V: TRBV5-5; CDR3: CASSTGLAGGRGTDTQYF; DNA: TGTGCCAGCAGCACGGGACTAGCGGGGGGCCGGGGCACAGATACGCAGTATTTT
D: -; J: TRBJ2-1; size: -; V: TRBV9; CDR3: CASSVATIGSNEQFF; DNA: TGTGCCAGCAGCGTAGCCACTATAGGGAGCAATGAGCAGTTCTTC
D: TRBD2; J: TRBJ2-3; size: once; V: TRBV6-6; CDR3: CASSPLAGGPMDTQYF; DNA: TGTGCCAGCAGCCCCCTAGCGGGGGGGCCTATGGATACGCAGTATTTT
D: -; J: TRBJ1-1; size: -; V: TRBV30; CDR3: CAWSVLLGGTEAFF; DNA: TGTGCCTGGAGTGTCCTCCTGGGGGGGACTGAAGCTTTCTTT
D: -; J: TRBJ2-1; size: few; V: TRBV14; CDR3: CASSQDGLRWSSYNEQFF; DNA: TGTGCCAGCAGCCAAGATGGCTTACGGTGGAGCTCCTACAATGAGCAGTTCTTC
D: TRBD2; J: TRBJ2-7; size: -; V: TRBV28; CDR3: CASSSPQAGTSYEQYF; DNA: TGTGCCAGCAGTTCCCCCCAGGCCGGGACTAGCTACGAGCAGTACTTC
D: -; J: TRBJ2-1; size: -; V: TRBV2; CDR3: CASSVSVYNEQFF; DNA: TGTGCCAGCAGTGTATCAGTCTACAATGAGCAGTTCTTC
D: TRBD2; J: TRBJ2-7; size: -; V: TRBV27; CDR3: CASSLLGLAGGPSYEQYF; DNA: TGTGCCAGCAGTTTATTGGGACTAGCGGGGGGGCCCTCCTACGAGCAGTACTTC
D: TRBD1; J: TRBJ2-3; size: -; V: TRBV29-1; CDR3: CSVDETGVGTDTQYF; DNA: TGCAGCGTTGATGAGACAGGGGTGGGCACAGATACGCAGTATTTT
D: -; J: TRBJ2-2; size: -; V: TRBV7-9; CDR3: CASSLALSGELFF; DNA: TGTGCCAGCAGCTTAGCTTTGTCTGGGGAGCTGTTTTTT
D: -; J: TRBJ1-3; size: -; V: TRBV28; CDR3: CASSTARSTIYF; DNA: TGTGCCAGCAGCACCGCCCGGAGCACCATATATTTT
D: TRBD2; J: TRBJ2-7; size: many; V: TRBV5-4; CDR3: CASSRGLAYEQYF; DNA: TGTGCCAGCAGCCGTGGACTAGCATACGAGCAGTACTTC
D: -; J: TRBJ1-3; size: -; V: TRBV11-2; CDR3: CASSSPIYLGQGSGNTIYF; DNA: TGTGCCAGCAGCTCTCCAATTTACTTGGGCCAAGGCTCTGGAAACACCATATATTTT
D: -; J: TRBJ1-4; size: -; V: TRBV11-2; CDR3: CASRRWGGSDEKLFF; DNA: TGTGCCAGCAGGAGGTGGGGGGGATCGGATGAAAAACTGTTTTTT
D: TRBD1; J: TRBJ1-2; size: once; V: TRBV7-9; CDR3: CASSLSDRGPYGYTF; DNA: TGTGCCAGCAGCTTATCGGACAGGGGACCCTATGGCTACACCTTC
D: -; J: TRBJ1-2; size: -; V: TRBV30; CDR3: CAWSVVREGGYTF; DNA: TGTGCCTGGAGTGTGGTCAGGGAAGGCGGCTACACCTTC
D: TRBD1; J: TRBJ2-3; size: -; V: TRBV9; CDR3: CASSPRTGVRDTQYF; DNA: TGTGCCAGCAGCCCTCGGACAGGAGTCCGTGATACGCAGTATTTT
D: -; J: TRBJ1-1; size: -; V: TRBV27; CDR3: CASSEGNTEAFF; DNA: TGTGCCAGCTCTGAGGGAAACACTGAAGCTTTCTTT
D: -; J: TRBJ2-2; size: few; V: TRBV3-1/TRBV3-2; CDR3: CASSLTTGELFF; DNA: TGTGCCAGCAGCCTCACAACCGGGGAGCTGTTTTTT
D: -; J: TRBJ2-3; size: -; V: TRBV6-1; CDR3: CASSETQARYSLYF; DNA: TGTGCCAGCAGTGAAACTCAGGCTCGGTATTCGCTGTATTTT
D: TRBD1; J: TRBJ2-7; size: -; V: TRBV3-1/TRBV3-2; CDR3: CASRPSTGVYEQYF; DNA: TGTGCCAGCAGACCGTCGACAGGGGTTTACGAGCAGTACTTC
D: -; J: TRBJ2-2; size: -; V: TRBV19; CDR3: CASSINGELFF; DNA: TGTGCCAGTAGTATTAACGGGGAGCTGTTTTTT
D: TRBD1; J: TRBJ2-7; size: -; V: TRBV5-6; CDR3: CASSLGRDSHIYEQYF; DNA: TGTGCCAGCAGCTTGGGCCGGGACAGCCATATCTACGAGCAGTACTTC